This passage covers 3 T cell receptor beta chains from one sample sequenced in a study of beta chain features in type 1 diabetes. Expressed TCRB transcripts got sequenced, as all isolated RNA was reverse transcribed. The data were produced by immunoSEQ multiplex PCR, yet TCRdb's version contains in-frame clones alone and is incomplete. Here the sample spans about 320,000 clones, less than 15% being singletons. The material sequenced was central memory CD4+ T cells from blood. These receptors were obtained from a young man in good health.

This clone was detected only a few times. Other DNA sequences in this sample translate to the same CDR3. V and J are TRBV6-1 and TRBJ2-5; D is ambiguous. V was cut by 0 bases and J by 4 bases, with 3 bases left in between. This CDR3 is built from 12 residues. In germline, CDR1 is MNHNS, CDR2 SASEGT. This CDR3 reads CASSEAGETQYF. The CDR3 bases are TGTGCCAGCAGTGAAGCTGGAGAGACCCAGTACTTC.

The chain has TRBV19 and TRBJ1-2; D remains unclear. Germline CDR1 reads LNHDA; CDR2 reads SQIVND (reference sequence). This CDR3 spans 13 amino acids. Trimming shortened V by 10 bases and J by 8 bases, and 20 bases separated the two germline ends. The CDR3 sequence is CATAQKGASGYTF. CDR3 sequence (DNA): TGTGCCACTGCTCAGAAGGGCGCCTCCGGCTACACCTTC.

This clone was recorded a few times. The sample carries other DNA sequences with the same CDR3. The chain couples TRBV4-3 to TRBJ2-5; TRBD1 matches 7 bases. With 1 base clipped from V and 5 bases from J, the junction kept 4 bases outside the gene matches. The CDR3 runs 14 residues. CDR1 and CDR2 (germline): LGHNA, YSLEER. The CDR3 bases are TGCGCCAGCAGCCAAGGAGGGGGCGGCGAGACCCAGTACTTC. Translated, it gives CASSQGGGGETQYF.